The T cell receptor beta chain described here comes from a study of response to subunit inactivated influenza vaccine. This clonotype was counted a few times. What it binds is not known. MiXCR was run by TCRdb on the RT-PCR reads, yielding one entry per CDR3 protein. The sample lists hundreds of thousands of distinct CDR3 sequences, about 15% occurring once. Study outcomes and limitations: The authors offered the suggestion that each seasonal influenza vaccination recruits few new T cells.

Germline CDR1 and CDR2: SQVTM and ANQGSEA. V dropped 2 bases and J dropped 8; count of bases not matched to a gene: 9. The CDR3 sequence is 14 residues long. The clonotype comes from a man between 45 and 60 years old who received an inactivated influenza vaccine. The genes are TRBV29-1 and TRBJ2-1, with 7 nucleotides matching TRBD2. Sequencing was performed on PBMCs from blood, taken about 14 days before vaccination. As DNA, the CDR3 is TGCAGCGTTGAATGGCGGGGGATTTTCTATGAGCAGTTCTTC. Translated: CSVEWRGIFYEQFF.